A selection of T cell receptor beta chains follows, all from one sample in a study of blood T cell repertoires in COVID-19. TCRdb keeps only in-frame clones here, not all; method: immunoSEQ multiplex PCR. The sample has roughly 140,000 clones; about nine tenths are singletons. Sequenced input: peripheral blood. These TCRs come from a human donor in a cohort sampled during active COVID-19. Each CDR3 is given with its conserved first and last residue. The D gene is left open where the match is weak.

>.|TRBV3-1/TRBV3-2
CASSQVPGLSWGYEQYF
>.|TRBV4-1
CASSLTGSSETQYF
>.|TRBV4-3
CASSQDQDTGSPLHF
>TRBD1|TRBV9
CASSGRDRGSETQYF
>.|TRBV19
CASSIPSSNQPQHF
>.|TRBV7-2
CASSYTVQETQYF
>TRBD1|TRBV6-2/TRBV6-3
CASSPHQGAVNTGELFF
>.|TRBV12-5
CASAPGPGELFF
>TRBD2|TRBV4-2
CASSQESGPGGEQYF
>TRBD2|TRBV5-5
CASSSHSTSGGSEDGELFF
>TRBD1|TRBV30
CAWTRQGTSPLHF
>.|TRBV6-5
CASSSPGLVFRETQYF
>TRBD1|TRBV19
CASSIGTGAEAFF
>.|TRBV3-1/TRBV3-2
CATSDYPETQYF
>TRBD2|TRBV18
CASSLGLEGTQYF
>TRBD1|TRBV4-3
CASSQGDRDQETQYF
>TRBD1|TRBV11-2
CASSPWTGSYNEQFF
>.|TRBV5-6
CASSLDPTGHLTGNTIYF
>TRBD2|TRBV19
CASSARLAGNNEQFF
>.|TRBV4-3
CASSQARGSSDTQYF
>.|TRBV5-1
CASSLRIRASGVEQYF
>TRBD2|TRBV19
CASSMASGGFGNEQFF
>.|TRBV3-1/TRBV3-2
CASSPGTGGDTQYF
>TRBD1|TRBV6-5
CASSHSTQGWDGYTF
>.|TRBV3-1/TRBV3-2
CASSQASSPSGGYTF
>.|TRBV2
CASSEEARQPQHF
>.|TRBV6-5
CASRRLNENEKLFF
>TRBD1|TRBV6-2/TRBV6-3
CASSYTRGQRSYEQYF
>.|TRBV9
CASSVWSNNEQFF
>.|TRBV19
CASSPDSNYGYTF
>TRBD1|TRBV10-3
CAISDRALSYEQYF
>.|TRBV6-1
CASSDWSGQETQYF
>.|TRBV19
CASSIDSRGLQPQHF